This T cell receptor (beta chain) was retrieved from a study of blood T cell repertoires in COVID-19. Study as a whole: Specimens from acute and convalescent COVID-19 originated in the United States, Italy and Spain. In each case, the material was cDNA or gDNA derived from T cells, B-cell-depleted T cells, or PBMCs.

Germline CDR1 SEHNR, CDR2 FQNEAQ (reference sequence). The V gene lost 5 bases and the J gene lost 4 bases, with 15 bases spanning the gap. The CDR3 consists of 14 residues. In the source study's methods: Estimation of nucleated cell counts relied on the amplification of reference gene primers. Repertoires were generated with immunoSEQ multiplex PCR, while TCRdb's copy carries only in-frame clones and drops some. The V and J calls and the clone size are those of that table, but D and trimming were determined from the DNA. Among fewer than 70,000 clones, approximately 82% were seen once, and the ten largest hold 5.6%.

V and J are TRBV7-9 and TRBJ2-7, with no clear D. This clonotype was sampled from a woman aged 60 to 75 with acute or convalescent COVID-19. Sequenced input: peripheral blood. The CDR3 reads CASSHNPEWYEQYF. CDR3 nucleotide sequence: TGTGCCAGCAGCCATAACCCCGAGTGGTACGAGCAGTACTTC.